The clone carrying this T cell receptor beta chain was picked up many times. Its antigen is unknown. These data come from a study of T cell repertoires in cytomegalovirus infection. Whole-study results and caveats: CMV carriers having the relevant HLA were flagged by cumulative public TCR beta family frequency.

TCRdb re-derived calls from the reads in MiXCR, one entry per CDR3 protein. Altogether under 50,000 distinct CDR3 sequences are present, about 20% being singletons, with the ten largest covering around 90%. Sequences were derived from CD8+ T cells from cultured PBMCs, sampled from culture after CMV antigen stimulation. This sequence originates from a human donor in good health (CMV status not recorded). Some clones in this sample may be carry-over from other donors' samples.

The CDR3 nucleotides are TGTGCCAGCTGCCAAGGGGCTAGCGAAGTCAATGAGCAGTTCTTC. As protein: CASCQGASEVNEQFF. This rearrangement joins TRBV6-1 to TRBJ2-1; the D gene is possibly TRBD2 (6 bases). Per the germline V gene, CDR1 is MNHNS and CDR2 is SASEGT. The CDR3 is made up of 15 amino acids. The V gene lost 8 bases and the J gene lost 6 bases, with 20 bases spanning the gap.